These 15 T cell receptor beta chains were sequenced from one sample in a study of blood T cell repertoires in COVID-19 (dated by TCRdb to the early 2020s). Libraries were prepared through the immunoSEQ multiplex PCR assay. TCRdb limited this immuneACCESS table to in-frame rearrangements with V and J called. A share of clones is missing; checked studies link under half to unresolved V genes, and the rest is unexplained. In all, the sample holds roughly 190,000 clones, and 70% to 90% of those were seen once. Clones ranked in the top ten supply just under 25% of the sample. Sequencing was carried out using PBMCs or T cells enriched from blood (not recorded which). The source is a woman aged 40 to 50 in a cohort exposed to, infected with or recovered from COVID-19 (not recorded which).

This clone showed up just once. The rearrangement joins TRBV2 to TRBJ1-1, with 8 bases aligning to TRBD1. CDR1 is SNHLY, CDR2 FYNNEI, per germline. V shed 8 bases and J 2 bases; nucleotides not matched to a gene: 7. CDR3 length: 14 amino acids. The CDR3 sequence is CASESTGDNTEAFF. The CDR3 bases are TGTGCCAGCGAGTCGACAGGGGATAACACTGAAGCTTTCTTT.

The CDR3 nucleotides are TGTGCCAGCACTGGACCTGGAGGTTCACCCCTCCACTTT. Protein sequence: CASTGPGGSPLHF. The genes are TRBV2 and TRBJ1-6; no clear D gene. Trimming took off 7 bases at V and 9 bases at J, with 13 bases between the two ends. The CDR3 totals 13 residues. Germline assignment: CDR1 SNHLY and CDR2 FYNNEI.

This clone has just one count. DNA of the CDR3: TGTGCCAGCAGGAGTTTGCTAGCGGGACTATCCTCGAGGGAGACCCAGTACTTC. Translation gives CASRSLLAGLSSRETQYF. The J gene is TRBJ2-5, the V gene TRBV21-1; the table's TRBD2 call for D was not verified on the DNA. TRBV21-1 is termed a pseudogene. The CDR3 is 18 residues long.

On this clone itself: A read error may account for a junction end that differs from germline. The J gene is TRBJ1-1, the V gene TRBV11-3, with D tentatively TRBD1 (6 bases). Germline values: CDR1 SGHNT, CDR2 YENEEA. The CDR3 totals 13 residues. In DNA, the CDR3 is TGTGCCAGCAGCTTACTGGGAGGGGGGACGCTTTCTTTC. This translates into CASSLLGGGTLSF.

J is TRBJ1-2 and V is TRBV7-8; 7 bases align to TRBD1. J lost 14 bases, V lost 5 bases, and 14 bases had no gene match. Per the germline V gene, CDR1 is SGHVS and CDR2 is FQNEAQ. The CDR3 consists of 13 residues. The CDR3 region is CASSLGQDYVRTF. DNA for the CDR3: TGTGCCAGCAGCCTTGGACAGGACTATGTGAGGACCTTC.

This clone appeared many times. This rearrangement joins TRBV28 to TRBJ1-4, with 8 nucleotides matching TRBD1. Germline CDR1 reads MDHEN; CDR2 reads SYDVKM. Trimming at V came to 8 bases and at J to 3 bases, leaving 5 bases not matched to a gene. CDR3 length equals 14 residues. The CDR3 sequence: CASRGQVPNEKLFF. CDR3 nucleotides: TGTGCCAGCCGGGGACAGGTTCCTAATGAAAAACTGTTTTTT.

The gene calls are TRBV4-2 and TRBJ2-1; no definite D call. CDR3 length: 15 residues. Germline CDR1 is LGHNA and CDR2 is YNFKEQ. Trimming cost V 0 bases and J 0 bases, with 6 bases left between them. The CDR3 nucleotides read TGTGCCAGCAGCCAAGATAAGAGCTCCTACAATGAGCAGTTCTTC. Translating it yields CASSQDKSSYNEQFF.

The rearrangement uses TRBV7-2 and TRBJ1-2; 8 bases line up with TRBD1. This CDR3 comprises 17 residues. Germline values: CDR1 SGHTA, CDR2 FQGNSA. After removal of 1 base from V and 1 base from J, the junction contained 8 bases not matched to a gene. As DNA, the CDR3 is TGTGCCAGCAGCTTAGTCCAATCCGGACAGGGTAACTATGGCTACACCTTC. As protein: CASSLVQSGQGNYGYTF. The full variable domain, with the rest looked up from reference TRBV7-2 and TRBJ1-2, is GAGVSQSPSNKVTEKGKDVELRCDPISGHTALYWYRQSLGQGLEFLIYFQGNSAPDKSGLPSDRFSAERTGGSVSTLTIQRTQQEDSAVYLCASSLVQSGQGNYGYTFGSGTRLTVV.

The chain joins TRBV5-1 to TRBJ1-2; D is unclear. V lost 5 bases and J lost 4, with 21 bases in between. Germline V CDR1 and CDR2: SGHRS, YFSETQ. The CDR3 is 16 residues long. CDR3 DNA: TGCGCCAGCAGACCAGGCGAACACCCAACCTCCTATGGCTACACCTTC. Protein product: CASRPGEHPTSYGYTF.

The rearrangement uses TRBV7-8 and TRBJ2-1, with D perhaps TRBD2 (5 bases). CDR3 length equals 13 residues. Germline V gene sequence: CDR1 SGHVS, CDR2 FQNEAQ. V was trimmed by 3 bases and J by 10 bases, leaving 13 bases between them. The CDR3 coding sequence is TGTGCCAGCAGCTTGGAGGTCAGTTGGGAGCAGTTCTTC. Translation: CASSLEVSWEQFF.

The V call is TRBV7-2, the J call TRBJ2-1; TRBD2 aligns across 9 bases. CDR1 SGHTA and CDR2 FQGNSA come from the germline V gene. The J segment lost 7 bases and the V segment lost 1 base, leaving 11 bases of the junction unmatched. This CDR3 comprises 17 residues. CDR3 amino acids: CASSLVASRGGSNEQFF. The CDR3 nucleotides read TGTGCCAGCAGCTTAGTTGCGTCGCGGGGGGGGAGTAATGAGCAGTTCTTC.

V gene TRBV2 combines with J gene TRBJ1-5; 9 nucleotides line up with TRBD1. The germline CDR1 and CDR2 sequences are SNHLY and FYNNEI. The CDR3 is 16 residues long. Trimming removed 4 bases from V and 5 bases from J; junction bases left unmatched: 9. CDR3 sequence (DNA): TGTGCCAGCAGTGCACGGGACAGGGAGGTTGATCAGCCCCAGCATTTT. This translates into CASSARDREVDQPQHF.

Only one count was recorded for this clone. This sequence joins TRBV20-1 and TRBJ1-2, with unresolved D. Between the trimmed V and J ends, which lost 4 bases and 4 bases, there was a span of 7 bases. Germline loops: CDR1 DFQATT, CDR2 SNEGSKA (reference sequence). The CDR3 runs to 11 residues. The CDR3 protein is CSAIRTYGYTF. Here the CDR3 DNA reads TGCAGTGCTATCAGAACCTATGGCTACACCTTC.

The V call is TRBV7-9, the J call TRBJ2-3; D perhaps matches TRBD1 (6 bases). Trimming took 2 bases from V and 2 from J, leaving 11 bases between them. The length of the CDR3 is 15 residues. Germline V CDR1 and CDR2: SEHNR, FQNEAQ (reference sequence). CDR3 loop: CASSLLGATTDTQYF. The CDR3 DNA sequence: TGTGCCAGCAGCTTATTGGGGGCCACCACAGATACGCAGTATTTT. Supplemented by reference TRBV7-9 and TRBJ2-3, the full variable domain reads DTGVSQNPRHKITKRGQNVTFRCDPISEHNRLYWYRQTLGQGPEFLTYFQNEAQLEKSRLLSDRFSAERPKGSFSTLEIQRTEQGDSAMYLCASSLLGATTDTQYFGPGTRLTVL.

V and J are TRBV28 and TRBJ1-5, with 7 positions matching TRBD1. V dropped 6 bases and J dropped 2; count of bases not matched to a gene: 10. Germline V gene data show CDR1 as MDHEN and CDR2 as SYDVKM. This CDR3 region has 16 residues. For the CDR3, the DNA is TGTGCCAGCAGGATTAGGTGGACAGGTGGCAATCAGCCCCAGCATTTT. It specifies CASRIRWTGGNQPQHF.